This entry lists 13 T cell receptor beta chains sequenced from one sample in a study of blood T cells in healthy people across ages. A second PCR, run for about 7 to 11 cycles, used a sample-barcoded 5' primer plus a J-beta primer mix. TCRdb re-called the 5' RACE reads with MiXCR, one entry per CDR3 protein. Of roughly 800,000 distinct CDR3 sequences listed, less than 70% are singletons. Sequenced material: blood. These receptors all stem from an elderly man in good health.

As to this clonotype: At one of its ends the junction is not consistent with the germline gene, which may arise from a read error. This chain connects TRBV29-1 to TRBJ2-1, with a possible D match to TRBD2 (6 bases). Germline V gene data show CDR1 as SQVTM and CDR2 as ANQGSEA. CDR3 length: 15 residues. The CDR3 nucleotides read TGCAGCGTCGGGAGCCCCCCCAGCGGCTACAGTGAGCAGTTCTTC. Its translation is CSVGSPPSGYSEQFF.

The rearrangement uses TRBV20-1 and TRBJ2-3; 9 nucleotides line up with TRBD2. V trimming: 0 bases; J trimming: 0 bases; junction bases outside the gene matches: 7. This CDR3 has 17 amino acids. Per germline, CDR1 DFQATT and CDR2 SNEGSKA (reference sequence). The CDR3 loop reads CSARDPGLATSTDTQYF. The CDR3, as DNA: TGCAGTGCTAGAGATCCAGGACTAGCGACCAGCACAGATACGCAGTATTTT.

As for this clonotype: The junction and the germline gene differ at one end; a read error may be behind it. The J gene is TRBJ2-1, the V gene TRBV7-6, with a weak D call TRBD2 (6 bases). The CDR3 totals 18 residues. Per germline, CDR1 SGHVS and CDR2 FNYEAQ. DNA of the CDR3: TGTGCCGGCAGCTTAGCGTGGGGGACTTTAAGATCCTACAATGAGCAGTTCTTC. Its translation is CAGSLAWGTLRSYNEQFF.

The gene calls are TRBV19 and TRBJ2-7; D not resolved. The better agreement between TRBJ2-5 and the DNA end casts doubt on the J call. Per the germline V gene, CDR1 is LNHDA and CDR2 is SQIVND (reference sequence). The CDR3 has 13 amino acids. The DNA for the CDR3 is TGTGCCAGTAGTGATTCAGTCCAAGAGACCCAGTACTTC. This translates into CASSDSVQETQYF.

This clonotype has a single count. The J gene is TRBJ1-1, the V gene TRBV5-1, with TRBD1 identical over 8 bases. V dropped 0 bases and J dropped 4; count of bases not matched to a gene: 8. CDR1 and CDR2 (germline): SGHRS, YFSETQ. The length of the CDR3 is 16 residues. The CDR3 nucleotides are TGCGCCAGCAGCTTGGGGGAGACAGGGGTCGGCACTGAAGCTTTCTTT. As protein: CASSLGETGVGTEAFF.

Points on this clonotype: This may arise from a read error, as a much more abundant clone is one base away. The rearrangement joins TRBV7-2 to TRBJ2-1, with TRBD2 matching 8 bases. Near its end, the DNA agrees better with TRBJ2-7, so the J call may be wrong. The CDR3 sequence is 15 residues long. CDR1 is SGHTA, CDR2 FQGNSA, per germline. The DNA of the CDR3 is TGTGCCAGCAGGCTCAGCGGGAGTTCCTACAATGAGCAGTACTTC. This translates into CASRLSGSSYNEQYF.

V gene TRBV7-2 combines with J gene TRBJ2-7; TRBD1 might be the D (7 bases). The CDR3 sequence is 15 residues long. The germline CDR1 and CDR2 sequences are SGHTA and FQGNSA. Trimming pared 5 bases from V and 1 base from J, leaving 15 bases between. CDR3 protein: CASSIGPGGSYEQYF. CDR3 nucleotide sequence: TGTGCCAGCAGCATAGGGCCAGGGGGGTCCTACGAGCAGTACTTC.

The V and J genes are TRBV2 and TRBJ2-1, with D possibly TRBD2 on 5 matching bases. Trimming left V 4 bases short and J 5 bases short, with 9 bases between. This CDR3 region has 13 residues. Germline-derived CDR1 and CDR2 are SNHLY and FYNNEI. CDR3 in DNA: TGTGCCAGCAGTGGATGGCGGGACAATGAGCAGTTCTTC. Translated: CASSGWRDNEQFF.

This clonotype turned up a few times. The chain combines TRBV5-1 with TRBJ2-5, with D perhaps matching TRBD2 (6 bases). The V gene lost 2 bases and the J gene lost 1 base, with 15 bases spanning the gap. The CDR3 is 16 amino acids. Germline values: CDR1 SGHRS, CDR2 YFSETQ. The CDR3 is CASSFLPTGVQETQYF. The CDR3 DNA is TGCGCCAGCAGCTTTTTACCCACGGGGGTCCAAGAGACCCAGTACTTC.

Note on this clonotype: The germline gene is not matched at one end of the junction; a read error may be the cause. V usage is TRBV2 and J usage is TRBJ2-1; tentatively, D is TRBD1 or TRBD2 (6 bases each). CDR1 is SNHLY, CDR2 FYNNEI, per germline. This CDR3 has 16 residues. In nucleotides, the CDR3 is TGTGCCAGCAGTGAAAGGGGGGCCAGTTCCTACAATGGGCAGTTCTTC. Its protein is CASSERGASSYNGQFF.

The CDR3 is CASSPSIAGNNEQFF. CDR3 sequence (DNA): TGTGCCAGCTCACCCTCTATAGCGGGTAACAATGAGCAGTTCTTC. The chain has TRBV18 and TRBJ2-1; 7 bases align to TRBD2. Germline CDR1 KGHSH, CDR2 LQKENI. V shed 3 bases and J 5 bases; nucleotides not matched to a gene: 7. This CDR3 is built from 15 residues.

This clonotype occurred a few times. The V and J genes are TRBV12-3 or TRBV12-4 and TRBJ2-7; the D gene is possibly TRBD1 (6 bases). Trimming stripped 6 bases from V and 3 bases from J, with 18 bases between. The CDR3 runs 15 residues. CDR3 loop: CASRRGQGSLYEQYF. The DNA for the CDR3 is TGTGCCAGCAGACGCGGTCAGGGGTCTCTCTACGAGCAGTACTTC.

The chain combines TRBV20-1 with TRBJ1-5, with unresolved D. Germline loops: CDR1 DFQATT, CDR2 SNEGSKA (reference sequence). This CDR3 comprises 16 residues. V shed 1 base and J shed 0 bases, with 13 bases lying between them. The CDR3 bases are TGCAGTGCTAGAGTCGCGGGTCTCGTTAGCAATCAGCCCCAGCATTTT. Encoded protein: CSARVAGLVSNQPQHF.